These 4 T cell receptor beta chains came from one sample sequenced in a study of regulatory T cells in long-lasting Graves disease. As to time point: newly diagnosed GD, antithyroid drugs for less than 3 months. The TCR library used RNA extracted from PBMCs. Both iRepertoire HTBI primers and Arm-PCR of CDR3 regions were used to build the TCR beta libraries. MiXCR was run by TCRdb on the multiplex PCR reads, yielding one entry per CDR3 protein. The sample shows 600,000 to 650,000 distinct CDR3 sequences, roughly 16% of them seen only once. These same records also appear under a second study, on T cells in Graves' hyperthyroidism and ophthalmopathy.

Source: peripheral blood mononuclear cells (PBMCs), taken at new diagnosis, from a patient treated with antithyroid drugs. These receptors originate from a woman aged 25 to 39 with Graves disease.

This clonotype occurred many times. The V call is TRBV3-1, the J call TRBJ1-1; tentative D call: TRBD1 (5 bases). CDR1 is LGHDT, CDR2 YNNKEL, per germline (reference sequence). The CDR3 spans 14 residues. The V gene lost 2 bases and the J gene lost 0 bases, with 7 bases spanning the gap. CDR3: CASSQMTVNTEAFF. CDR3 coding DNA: TGTGCCAGCAGCCAAATGACAGTGAACACTGAAGCTTTCTTT. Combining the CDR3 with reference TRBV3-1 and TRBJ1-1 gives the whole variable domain DTAVSQTPKYLVTQMGNDKSIKCEQNLGHDTMYWYKQDSKKFLKIMFSYNNKELIINETVPNRFSPKSPDKAHLNLHINSLELGDSAVYFCASSQMTVNTEAFFGQGTRLTVV.

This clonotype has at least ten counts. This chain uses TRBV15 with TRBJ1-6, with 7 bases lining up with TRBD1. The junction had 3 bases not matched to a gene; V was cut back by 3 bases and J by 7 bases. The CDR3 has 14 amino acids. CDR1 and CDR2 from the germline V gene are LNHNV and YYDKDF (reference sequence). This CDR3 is CATSRTGSNSPLHF. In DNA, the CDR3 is TGTGCCACCAGCAGGACAGGGTCCAATTCACCCCTCCACTTT.

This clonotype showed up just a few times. CDR3 region: CASSYDNREGRTEQFF. CDR3 sequence (DNA): TGTGCCAGCAGTTACGACAACCGGGAGGGCCGGACTGAGCAGTTCTTC. The chain has TRBV6-5 and TRBJ2-1; 8 nucleotides agree with TRBD2. Germline loops: CDR1 MNHEY, CDR2 SVGAGI. V shed 2 bases, J shed 9 bases, and the junction held 12 bases outside the gene matches. The CDR3 extends over 16 amino acids.

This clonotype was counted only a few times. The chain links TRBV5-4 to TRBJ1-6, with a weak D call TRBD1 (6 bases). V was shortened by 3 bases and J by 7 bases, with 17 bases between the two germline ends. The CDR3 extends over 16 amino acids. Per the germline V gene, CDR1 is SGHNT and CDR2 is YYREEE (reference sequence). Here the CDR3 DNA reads TGTGCCAGCAGCTCCTTCTTTGACAGGAACAATTCACCCCTCCACTTT. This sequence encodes CASSSFFDRNNSPLHF.